The sequence of this T cell receptor beta chain was determined in a study of blood T cell repertoires in COVID-19. Study-level information: Some COVID-19 samples were acute and others convalescent; all came from the United States, Italy and Spain. Sample material is recorded as cDNA or gDNA derived from T cells, B-cell-depleted T cells, or PBMCs.

How the authors handled the data: From reference gene primer amplification, estimates of nucleated cell counts were derived. The protocol was immunoSEQ multiplex PCR, while the TCRdb copy is restricted to in-frame clones and leaves out a portion. V and J calls and clone size follow that table, whereas D and trimming were derived from the DNA. The top ten clones hold roughly a fifth of a sample with approximately 210,000 clones, around 84% of them seen once. Specimen: peripheral blood. The source of this sequence is a human donor in a cohort sampled during active COVID-19.

The CDR3 sequence is CASSQGQGPTNEKLFF. For the CDR3, the DNA is TGTGCCAGCAGCCAAGGACAGGGGCCAACTAATGAAAAACTGTTTTTT. V is TRBV3-1 (or the pseudogene TRBV3-2) and J is TRBJ1-4, with 8 bases aligning to TRBD1. CDR1 and CDR2 (germline): LGHDT, YNNKEL (reference sequence). This CDR3 is built from 16 residues. With 1 base clipped from V and 0 bases from J, the junction kept 1 base outside the gene matches.